This passage covers 11 T cell receptor beta chains from one sample sequenced in a study of cytomegalovirus exposure and HLA in healthy donors. Sequencing was performed with immunoSEQ multiplex PCR; in TCRdb, only in-frame clones are kept and a portion is missing. The sample contains tens of thousands of clones, roughly 95% of which appear only once. What was sequenced was PBMCs. Every receptor here comes from a young man in good health and CMV-seronegative.

The chain links TRBV14 to TRBJ1-1, with unresolved D. CDR1 is SGHDN, CDR2 FVKESK, per germline. The length of the CDR3 is 14 residues. V gave up 4 bases and J gave up 2 bases, with 11 bases separating them. The CDR3 sequence is CASSRGQYNTEAFF. The CDR3, as DNA: TGTGCCAGCAGCCGTGGGCAGTATAACACTGAAGCTTTCTTT.

The genes are TRBV28 and TRBJ2-1, with D perhaps TRBD2 (6 bases). This CDR3 is 12 amino acids long. V was trimmed by 1 base and J by 9 bases, leaving 7 bases between them. Germline lookup yields CDR1 MDHEN and CDR2 SYDVKM. CDR3 in amino acids: CASSLFGSEQFF. The DNA of the CDR3 is TGTGCCAGCAGTTTATTCGGGAGTGAGCAGTTCTTC.

Only one count was recorded for this clone. The V gene is TRBV27, the J gene TRBJ1-2; a possible D gene is TRBD1 (5 bases). Germline V gene lookup returns CDR1 MNHEY and CDR2 SMNVEV (reference sequence). With 8 bases removed from V and 1 base from J, the gap between germline ends came to 8 bases. The CDR3 contains 12 residues. The CDR3 DNA sequence: TGTGCCAGCTACAGGAGTAACTATGGCTACACCTTC. This translates into CASYRSNYGYTF.

This chain uses TRBV9 with TRBJ2-7; 13 bases line up with TRBD2. Germline CDR1 is SGDLS and CDR2 is YYNGEE. The CDR3 sequence is 14 residues long. V lost 2 bases, J lost 7 bases, and 3 bases stayed unmatched. The CDR3 protein is CASSVGLAGVEQYF. The CDR3 coding sequence is TGTGCCAGCAGCGTCGGACTAGCGGGGGTAGAGCAGTACTTC.

The chain recombines TRBV6-1 with TRBJ2-7; D is unresolved. Germline CDR1 and CDR2: MNHNS and SASEGT. V lost 5 bases, J lost 0 bases, and 8 bases lay in between. The CDR3 sequence is 13 residues long. Written as DNA, the CDR3 is TGTGCCAGCAGTCCGTACTACTCCTACGAGCAGTACTTC. Its protein is CASSPYYSYEQYF.

This chain links TRBV9 with TRBJ2-3, with TRBD2 matching over 8 bases. Germline trimming cut 3 bases from V and 4 bases from J; bases unmatched to any gene: 7. The CDR3 runs 15 residues. Germline V gene data show CDR1 as SGDLS and CDR2 as YYNGEE. The CDR3 reads CASSARGGVADTQYF. The DNA for the CDR3 is TGTGCCAGCAGCGCCCGGGGGGGTGTGGCAGATACGCAGTATTTT.

V and J are TRBV30 and TRBJ1-3; D not resolved. With 4 bases removed from V and 0 bases from J, the gap between germline ends came to 13 bases. The CDR3 covers 15 residues. Germline V gene data show CDR1 as GTSNPN and CDR2 as SVGIG (reference sequence). The CDR3 loop is CAWTQTLGSGNTIYF. In DNA, the CDR3 is TGTGCCTGGACCCAGACTTTGGGCTCTGGAAACACCATATATTTT.

This clone was counted a single time. The chain combines TRBV7-9 with TRBJ1-2; no reliable D call. The V gene lost 11 bases and the J gene lost 5 bases, with 21 bases spanning the gap. This CDR3 has 14 residues. Germline CDR1 and CDR2: SEHNR and FQNEAQ (reference sequence). The CDR3 loop is CAAMDLPSKYGYTF. The DNA for the CDR3 is TGTGCCGCCATGGACTTACCTTCGAAATATGGCTACACCTTC. The complete variable domain, with remaining parts taken from reference TRBV7-9 and TRBJ1-2, reads DTGVSQNPRHKITKRGQNVTFRCDPISEHNRLYWYRQTLGQGPEFLTYFQNEAQLEKSRLLSDRFSAERPKGSFSTLEIQRTEQGDSAMYLCAAMDLPSKYGYTFGSGTRLTVV.

This sequence joins TRBV29-1 and TRBJ2-1; 8 nucleotides agree with TRBD1. Germline-derived CDR1 and CDR2 are SQVTM and ANQGSEA. This CDR3 has 14 amino acids. Trimming cost V 3 bases and J 6 bases; bases outside gene matches: 7. CDR3 sequence reads: CSVDRQGSGNEQFF. CDR3 DNA sequence: TGCAGCGTTGACCGACAGGGGTCAGGCAATGAGCAGTTCTTC.

The chain combines TRBV27 with TRBJ2-5; 11 bases agree with TRBD1. The CDR3 is 15 amino acids. The trim removed 4 bases at V and 5 bases at J, leaving 6 bases unmatched. Germline V gene sequence: CDR1 MNHEY, CDR2 SMNVEV (reference sequence). CDR3 nucleotides: TGTGCCAGCAGTTCCCTGGGACAGGGGGGGGAGACCCAGTACTTC. This encodes CASSSLGQGGETQYF.

V is TRBV6-6 and J is TRBJ1-5; D remains unclear. The CDR3 is 16 amino acids. The V end lost 0 bases, the J end lost 7 bases, and 16 bases lay between the germline ends. Per the germline V gene, CDR1 is MNHNY and CDR2 is SVGAGI (reference sequence). The CDR3 DNA sequence: TGTGCCAGCAGTTACTCCCCCGGGGAAGGAGGCCAGCCCCAGCATTTT. It codes for CASSYSPGEGGQPQHF.